This T cell receptor beta chain was obtained from a study of blood T cell repertoires in COVID-19. Germline CDR1 SGHRS, CDR2 YFSETQ. Trimming left V 6 bases short and J 1 base short, with 19 bases between. The CDR3 runs 17 residues. Assay: immunoSEQ multiplex PCR; the TCRdb copy retains only in-frame clones and omits some. The repertoire holds a few hundred thousand clones, with more than 70% as singletons. The receptor's source is a woman aged 40-49 years with acute COVID-19. This chain links TRBV5-1 with TRBJ1-4, with D tentatively TRBD1 (6 bases). The sequencing sample was made of PBMCs or T cells enriched from blood (not recorded which). In DNA, the CDR3 is TGCGCCAGCAACCAGGGGTGGGGAGATATAACTAATGAAAAACTGTTTTTT. It encodes CASNQGWGDITNEKLFF.